This section outlines one TCR beta chain sequence together with its context. The germline V gene has CDR1 MNHEY and CDR2 SVGEGT. V dropped 9 bases and J dropped 6; count of bases not matched to a gene: 17. The CDR3 is made up of 15 amino acids. The TCRbeta library was prepared with unique molecular identifiers. Each CDR3 protein gets one entry after TCRdb re-called the PCR reads with MiXCR. Of around 600,000 distinct CDR3 sequences in the sample, about 11% were seen once. These data come from a study of T-cell reconstitution after alpha-beta-depleted transplantation in children. Material: PBMCs from the stem cell graft donor, obtained from the stem cell graft. This clonotype was sampled from a human donor who donated a stem cell graft to a child with acute myeloid leukemia. The rearrangement uses TRBV6-2 or TRBV6-3 and TRBJ2-7; 7 bases match TRBD2. CDR3 loop: CARSDTGGSFGEQYF. In DNA form, the CDR3 reads TGTGCCAGGTCGGATACTGGCGGGAGTTTTGGCGAGCAGTACTTC.